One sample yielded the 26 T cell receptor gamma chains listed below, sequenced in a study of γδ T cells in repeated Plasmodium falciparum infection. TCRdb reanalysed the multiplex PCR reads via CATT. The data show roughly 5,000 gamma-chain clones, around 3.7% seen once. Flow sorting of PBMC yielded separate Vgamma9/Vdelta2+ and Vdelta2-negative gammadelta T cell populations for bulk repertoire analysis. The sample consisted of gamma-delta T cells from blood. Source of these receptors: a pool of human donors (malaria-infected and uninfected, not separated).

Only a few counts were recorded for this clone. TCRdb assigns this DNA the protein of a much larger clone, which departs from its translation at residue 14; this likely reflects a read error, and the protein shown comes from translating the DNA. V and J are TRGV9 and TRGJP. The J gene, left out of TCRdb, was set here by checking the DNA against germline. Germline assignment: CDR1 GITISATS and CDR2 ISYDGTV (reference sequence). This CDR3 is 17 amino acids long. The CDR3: CALWEVLGELGKKVKVF. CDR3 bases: TGTGCCTTGTGGGAGGTGCTGGGAGAGTTGGGCAAAAAAGTCAAGGTATTT.

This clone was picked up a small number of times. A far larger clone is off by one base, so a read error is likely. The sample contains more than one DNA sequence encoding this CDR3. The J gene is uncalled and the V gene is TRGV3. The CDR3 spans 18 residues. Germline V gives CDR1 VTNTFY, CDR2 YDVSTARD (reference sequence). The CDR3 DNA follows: TGTGCCACCTGGGACAGGCTCCCATTATATAGTAGTGATTGGATCAAGACGTTC. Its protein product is CATWDRLPLYSSDWIKTF.

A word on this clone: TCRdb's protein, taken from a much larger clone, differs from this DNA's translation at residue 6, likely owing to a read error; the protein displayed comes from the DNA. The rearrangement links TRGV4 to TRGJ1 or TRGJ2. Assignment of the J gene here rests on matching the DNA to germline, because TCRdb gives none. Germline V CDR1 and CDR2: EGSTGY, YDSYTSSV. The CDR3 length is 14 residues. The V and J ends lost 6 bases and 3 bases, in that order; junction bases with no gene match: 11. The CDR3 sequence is CATWPRGGYYKKLF. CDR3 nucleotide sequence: TGTGCCACCTGGCCGAGGGGGGGTTATTATAAGAAACTCTTT.

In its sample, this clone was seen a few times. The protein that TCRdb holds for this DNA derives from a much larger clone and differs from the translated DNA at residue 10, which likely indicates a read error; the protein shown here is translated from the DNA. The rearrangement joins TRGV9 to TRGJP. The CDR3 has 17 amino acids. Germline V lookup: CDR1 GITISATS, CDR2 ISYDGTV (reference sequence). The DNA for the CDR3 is TGTGCCTTGTGGGAGGTGCAGGGTGAGTCGGGCAAAAAAATCAAGGTATTT. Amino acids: CALWEVQGESGKKIKVF.

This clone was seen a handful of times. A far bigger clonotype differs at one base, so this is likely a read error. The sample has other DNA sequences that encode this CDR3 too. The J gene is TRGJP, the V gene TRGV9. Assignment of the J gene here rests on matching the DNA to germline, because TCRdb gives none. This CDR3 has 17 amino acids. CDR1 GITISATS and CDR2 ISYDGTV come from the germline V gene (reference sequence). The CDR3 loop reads CALWEVVQELGKKIKVF. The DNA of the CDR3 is TGTGCCTTGTGGGAGGTCGTCCAAGAGCTGGGCAAAAAAATCAAGGTATTT.

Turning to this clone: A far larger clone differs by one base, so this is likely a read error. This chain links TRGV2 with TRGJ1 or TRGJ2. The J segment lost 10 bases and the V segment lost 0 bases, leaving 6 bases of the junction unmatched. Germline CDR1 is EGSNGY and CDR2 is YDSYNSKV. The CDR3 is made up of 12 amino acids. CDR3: CATWDGPYKKLF. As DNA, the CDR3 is TGTGCCACCTGGGACGGGCCTTACAAGAAACTCTTT.

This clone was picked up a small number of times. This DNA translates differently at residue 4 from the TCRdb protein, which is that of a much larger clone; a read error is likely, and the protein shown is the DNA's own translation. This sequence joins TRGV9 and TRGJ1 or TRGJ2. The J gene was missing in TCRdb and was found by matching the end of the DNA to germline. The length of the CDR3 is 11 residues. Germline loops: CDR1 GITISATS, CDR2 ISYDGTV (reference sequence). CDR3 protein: CALREVLKKLF. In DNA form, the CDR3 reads TGTGCCTTGCGGGAGGTGTTGAAGAAACTCTTT.

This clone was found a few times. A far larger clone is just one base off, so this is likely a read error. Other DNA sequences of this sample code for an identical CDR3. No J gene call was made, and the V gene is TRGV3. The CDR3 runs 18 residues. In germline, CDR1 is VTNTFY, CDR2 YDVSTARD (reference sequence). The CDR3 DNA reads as TGTGCCACCTGGGACGCCCTCCCCCCTCATAGTAGTGATTGGATTAAGACGTTT. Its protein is CATWDALPPHSSDWIKTF.

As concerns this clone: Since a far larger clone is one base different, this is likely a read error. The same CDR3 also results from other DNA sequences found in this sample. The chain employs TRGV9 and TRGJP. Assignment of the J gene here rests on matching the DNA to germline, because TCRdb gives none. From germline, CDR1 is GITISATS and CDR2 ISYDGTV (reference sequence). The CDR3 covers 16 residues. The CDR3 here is CALWESRELGKKIKVF. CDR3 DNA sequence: TGTGCCTTATGGGAGAGTCGAGAGTTGGGCAAAAAAATCAAGGTATTT.

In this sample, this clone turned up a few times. DNA of the CDR3: TGTGCCTTGTGGGAGGTCGGCCCGGAGTTGGGCAAAAAAATCAAGGTATTT. Its protein is CALWEVGPELGKKIKVF. The chain is built from TRGV9 and TRGJP. Germline matching of the DNA provided the J gene here, since TCRdb leaves it blank. With V trimmed by 1 base and J by 7 bases, 7 bases remained unmatched. CDR1 and CDR2 from the germline V gene are GITISATS and ISYDGTV (reference sequence). This CDR3 spans 17 amino acids.

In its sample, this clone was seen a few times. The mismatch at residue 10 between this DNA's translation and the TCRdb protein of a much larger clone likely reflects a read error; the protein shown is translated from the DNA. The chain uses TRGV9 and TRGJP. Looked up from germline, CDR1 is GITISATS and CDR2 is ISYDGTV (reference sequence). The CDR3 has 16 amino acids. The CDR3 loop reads CALWGTQELSKKIKVF. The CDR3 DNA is TGTGCCTTGTGGGGGACACAAGAGTTGAGCAAAAAAATCAAGGTATTT.

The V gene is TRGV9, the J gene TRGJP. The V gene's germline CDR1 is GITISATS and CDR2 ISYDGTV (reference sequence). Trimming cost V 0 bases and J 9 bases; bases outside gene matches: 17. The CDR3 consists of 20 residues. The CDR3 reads CALWEVPRRFAGLGKKIKVF. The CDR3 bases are TGTGCCTTGTGGGAGGTGCCCCGTCGGTTTGCCGGGTTGGGCAAAAAAATCAAGGTATTT.

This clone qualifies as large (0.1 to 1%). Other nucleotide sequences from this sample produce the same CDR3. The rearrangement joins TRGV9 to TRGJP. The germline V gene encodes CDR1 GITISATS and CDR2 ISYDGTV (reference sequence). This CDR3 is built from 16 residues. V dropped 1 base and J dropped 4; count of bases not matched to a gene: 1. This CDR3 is CALWEVQELGKKIKVF. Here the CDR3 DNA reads TGTGCCTTGTGGGAGGTACAAGAGTTGGGCAAAAAAATCAAGGTATTT.

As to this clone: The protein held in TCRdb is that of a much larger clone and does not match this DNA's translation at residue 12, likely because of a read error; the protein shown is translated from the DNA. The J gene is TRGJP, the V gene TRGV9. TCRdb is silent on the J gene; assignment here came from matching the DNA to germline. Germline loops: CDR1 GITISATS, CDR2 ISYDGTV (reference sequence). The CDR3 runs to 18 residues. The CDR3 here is CALWEVPSGELDKKIKVF. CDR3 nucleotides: TGTGCCTTGTGGGAGGTGCCAAGCGGAGAGTTGGACAAAAAAATCAAGGTATTT.

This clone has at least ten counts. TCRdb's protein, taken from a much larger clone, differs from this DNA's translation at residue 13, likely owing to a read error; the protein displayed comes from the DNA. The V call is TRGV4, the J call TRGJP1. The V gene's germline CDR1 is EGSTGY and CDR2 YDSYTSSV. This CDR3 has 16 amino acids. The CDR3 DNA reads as TGTGCCACCTGGGAGGGGGTATGGGGCACTGGTTGGCTCAAGATATTT. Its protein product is CATWEGVWGTGWLKIF.

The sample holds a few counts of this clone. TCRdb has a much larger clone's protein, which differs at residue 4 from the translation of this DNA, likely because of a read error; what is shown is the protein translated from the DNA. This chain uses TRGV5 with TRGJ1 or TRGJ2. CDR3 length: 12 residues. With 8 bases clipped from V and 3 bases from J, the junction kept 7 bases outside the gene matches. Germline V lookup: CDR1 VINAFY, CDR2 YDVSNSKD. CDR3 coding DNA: TGTGCCACCTTGACAGGTTATTATAAGAAACTCTTT. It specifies CATLTGYYKKLF.

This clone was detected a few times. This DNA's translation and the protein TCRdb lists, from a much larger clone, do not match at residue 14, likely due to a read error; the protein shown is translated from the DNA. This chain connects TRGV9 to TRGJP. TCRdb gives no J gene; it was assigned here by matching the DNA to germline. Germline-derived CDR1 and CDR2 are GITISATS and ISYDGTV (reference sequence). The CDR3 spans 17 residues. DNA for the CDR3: TGTGCCTTGTGGGAGGATAGCCAAGAGTTGGGCAAAAAAACCAAGGTATTT. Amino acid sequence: CALWEDSQELGKKTKVF.

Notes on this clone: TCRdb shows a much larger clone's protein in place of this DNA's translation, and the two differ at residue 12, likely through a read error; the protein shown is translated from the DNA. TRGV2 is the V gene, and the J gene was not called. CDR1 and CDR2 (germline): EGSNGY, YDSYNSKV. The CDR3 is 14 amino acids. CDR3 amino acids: CATWDGSNYYKELF. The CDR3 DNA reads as TGTGCCACCTGGGACGGTTCGAATTATTATAAGGAACTCTTT.

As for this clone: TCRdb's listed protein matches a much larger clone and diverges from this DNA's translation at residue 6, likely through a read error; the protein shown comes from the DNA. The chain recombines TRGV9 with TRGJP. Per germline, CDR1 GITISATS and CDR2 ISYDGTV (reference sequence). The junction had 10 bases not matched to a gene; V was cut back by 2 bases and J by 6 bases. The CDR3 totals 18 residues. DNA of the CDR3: TGTGCCTTGTGGGAGGCGCCAAGCGGAGAGTTGGGCAAAAAAATCAAGGTATTT. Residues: CALWEAPSGELGKKIKVF.

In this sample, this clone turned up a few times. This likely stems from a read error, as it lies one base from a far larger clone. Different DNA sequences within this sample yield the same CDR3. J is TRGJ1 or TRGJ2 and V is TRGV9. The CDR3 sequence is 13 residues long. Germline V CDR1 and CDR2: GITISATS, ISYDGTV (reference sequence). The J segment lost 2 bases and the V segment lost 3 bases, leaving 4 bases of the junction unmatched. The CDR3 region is CALWEPHYYKKLF. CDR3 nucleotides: TGTGCCTTGTGGGAGCCTCATTATTATAAGAAACTCTTT.

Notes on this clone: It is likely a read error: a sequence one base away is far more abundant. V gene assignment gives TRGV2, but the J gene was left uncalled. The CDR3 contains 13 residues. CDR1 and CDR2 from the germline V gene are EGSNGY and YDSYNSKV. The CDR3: CATWDGGRYKKLF. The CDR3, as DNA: TGTGCCACCTGGGACGGGGGGAGATATAAGAAGCTCTTT.

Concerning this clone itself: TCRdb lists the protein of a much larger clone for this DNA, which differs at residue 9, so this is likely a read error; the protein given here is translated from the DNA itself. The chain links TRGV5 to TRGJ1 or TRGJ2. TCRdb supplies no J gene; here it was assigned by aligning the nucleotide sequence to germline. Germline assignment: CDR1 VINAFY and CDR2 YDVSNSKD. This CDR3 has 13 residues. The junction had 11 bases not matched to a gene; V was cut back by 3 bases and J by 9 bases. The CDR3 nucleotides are TGTGCCACCTGGGACTCGGCCCGCTGTAAGAAACTCTTT. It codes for CATWDSARCKKLF.

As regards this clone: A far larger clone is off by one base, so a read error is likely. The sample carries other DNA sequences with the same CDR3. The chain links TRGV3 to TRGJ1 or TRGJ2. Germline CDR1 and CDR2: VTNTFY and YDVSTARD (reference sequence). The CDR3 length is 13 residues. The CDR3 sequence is CATWYEARYKKLF. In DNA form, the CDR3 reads TGTGCTACCTGGTACGAGGCACGTTATAAGAAACTCTTT.

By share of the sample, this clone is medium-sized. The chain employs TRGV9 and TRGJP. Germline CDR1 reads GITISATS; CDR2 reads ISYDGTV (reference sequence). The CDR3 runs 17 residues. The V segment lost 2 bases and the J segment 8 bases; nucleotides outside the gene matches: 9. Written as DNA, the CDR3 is TGTGCCTTGTGGGAGGCCCCCAGGAAGTTGGGCAAAAAAATCAAGGTATTT. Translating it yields CALWEAPRKLGKKIKVF.

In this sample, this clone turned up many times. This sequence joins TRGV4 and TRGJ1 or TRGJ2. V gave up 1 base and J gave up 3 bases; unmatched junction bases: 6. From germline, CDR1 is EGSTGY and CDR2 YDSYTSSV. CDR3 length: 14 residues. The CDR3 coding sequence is TGTGCCACCTGGGATGGTATACCTTATTATAAGAAACTCTTT. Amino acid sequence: CATWDGIPYYKKLF.

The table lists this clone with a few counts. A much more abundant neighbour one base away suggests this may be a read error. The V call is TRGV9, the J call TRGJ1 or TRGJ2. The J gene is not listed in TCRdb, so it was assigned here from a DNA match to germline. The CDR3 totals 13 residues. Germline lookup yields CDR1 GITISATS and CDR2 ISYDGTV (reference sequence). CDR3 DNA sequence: TGCGCCTTGTGGGAGGGGAATTATTATAAGAAACTCTTT. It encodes CALWEGNYYKKLF.